What follows describes a single TCR beta chain. These data belong to a study of blood T cell repertoires in COVID-19. Looking at the study overall: Whether acute or convalescent, the COVID-19 samples came from the United States, Italy and Spain. PBMCs, B-cell-depleted T cells, or T cells were the source of the cDNA or gDNA that made up the material.

In the study's own analysis: How many nucleated cells were present was estimated from reference gene primer amplification. The method was immunoSEQ multiplex PCR; TCRdb's version includes in-frame clones alone and lacks a portion of them. For V, J and clone size, that table is used; D and trimming come from the DNA. The data contain 110,000 to 150,000 clones, about 84% of them singletons. Sequences were obtained from peripheral blood. The receptor comes from a human donor in a cohort sampled during active COVID-19.

CDR3 coding DNA: TGTGCCTGGCGGCGGGTCGGAGAAAAACTGTTTTTT. Translated: CAWRRVGEKLFF. The J gene is TRBJ1-4, the V gene TRBV30; unclear D gene. V was shortened by 5 bases and J by 8 bases, with 12 bases between the two germline ends. The CDR3 has 12 amino acids. CDR1 and CDR2 (germline): GTSNPN, SVGIG (reference sequence).